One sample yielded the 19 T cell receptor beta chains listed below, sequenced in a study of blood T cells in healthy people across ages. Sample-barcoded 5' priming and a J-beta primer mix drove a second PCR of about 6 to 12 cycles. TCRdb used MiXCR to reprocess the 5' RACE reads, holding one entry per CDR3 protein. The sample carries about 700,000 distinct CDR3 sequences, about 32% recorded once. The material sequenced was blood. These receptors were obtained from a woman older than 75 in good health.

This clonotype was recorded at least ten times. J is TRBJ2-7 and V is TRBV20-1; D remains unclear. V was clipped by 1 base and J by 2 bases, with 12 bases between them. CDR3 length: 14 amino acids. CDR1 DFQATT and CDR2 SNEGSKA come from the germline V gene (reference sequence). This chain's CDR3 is CSARAENPPYEQYF. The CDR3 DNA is TGCAGTGCTAGAGCAGAAAACCCGCCCTACGAGCAGTACTTC.

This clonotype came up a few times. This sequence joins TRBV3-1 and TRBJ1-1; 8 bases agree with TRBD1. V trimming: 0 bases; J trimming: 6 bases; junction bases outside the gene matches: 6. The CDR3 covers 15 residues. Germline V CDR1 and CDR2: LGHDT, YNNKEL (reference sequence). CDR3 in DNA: TGTGCCAGCAGCCAAGACCCAGGGGGCATGGCTGAAGCTTTCTTT. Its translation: CASSQDPGGMAEAFF.

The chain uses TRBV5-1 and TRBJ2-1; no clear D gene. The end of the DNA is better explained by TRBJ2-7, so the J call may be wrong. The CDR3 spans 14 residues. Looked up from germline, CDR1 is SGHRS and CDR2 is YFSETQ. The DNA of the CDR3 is TGCGCCAGCAGTTTCCGTGGCGCCTACGACGAGCAGTACTTC. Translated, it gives CASSFRGAYDEQYF.

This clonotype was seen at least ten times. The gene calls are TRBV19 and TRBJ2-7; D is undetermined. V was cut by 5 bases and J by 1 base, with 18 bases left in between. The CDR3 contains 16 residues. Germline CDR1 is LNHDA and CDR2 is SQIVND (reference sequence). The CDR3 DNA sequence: TGTGCCAGTAGTGGGGTCGGCGGCACCTCTTCCTACGAGCAGTACTTC. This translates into CASSGVGGTSSYEQYF. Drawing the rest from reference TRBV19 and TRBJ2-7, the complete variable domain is DGGITQSPKYLFRKEGQNVTLSCEQNLNHDAMYWYRQDPGQGLRLIYYSQIVNDFQKGDIAEGYSVSREKKESFPLTVTSAQKNPTAFYLCASSGVGGTSSYEQYFGPGTRLTVT.

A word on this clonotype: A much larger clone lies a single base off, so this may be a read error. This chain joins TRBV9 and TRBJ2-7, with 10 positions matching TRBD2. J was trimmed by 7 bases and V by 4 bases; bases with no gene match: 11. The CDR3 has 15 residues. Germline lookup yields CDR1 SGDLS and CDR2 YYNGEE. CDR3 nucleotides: TGTGCCAGCAGCCCGTTGGGGGGACTAGCGTGGGAGCAGTACTTC. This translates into CASSPLGGLAWEQYF.

CDR3 sequence (DNA): TGTGCCAGCAGTTCCCGGGGGTCAGCCCACTATGGCTACACCTTC. Translating gives CASSSRGSAHYGYTF. The rearrangement uses TRBV12-3 or TRBV12-4 and TRBJ1-2, with D possibly TRBD1 on 5 matching bases. This CDR3 contains 15 residues. V was cut by 4 bases and J by 3 bases, with 15 bases left in between.

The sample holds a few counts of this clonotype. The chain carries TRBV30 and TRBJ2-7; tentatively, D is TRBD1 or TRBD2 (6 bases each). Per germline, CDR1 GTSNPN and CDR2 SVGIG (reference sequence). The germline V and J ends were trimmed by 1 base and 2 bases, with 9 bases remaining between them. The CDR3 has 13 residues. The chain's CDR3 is CAWSGGGPYEQYF. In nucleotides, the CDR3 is TGTGCCTGGAGTGGAGGGGGGCCCTACGAGCAGTACTTC.

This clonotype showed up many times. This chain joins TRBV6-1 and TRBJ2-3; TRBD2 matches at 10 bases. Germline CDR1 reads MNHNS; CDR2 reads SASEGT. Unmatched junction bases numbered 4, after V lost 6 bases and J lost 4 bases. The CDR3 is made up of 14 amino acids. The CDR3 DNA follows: TGTGCCAGCAGCCAAGCGGGGGGGCCAGATACGCAGTATTTT. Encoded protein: CASSQAGGPDTQYF.

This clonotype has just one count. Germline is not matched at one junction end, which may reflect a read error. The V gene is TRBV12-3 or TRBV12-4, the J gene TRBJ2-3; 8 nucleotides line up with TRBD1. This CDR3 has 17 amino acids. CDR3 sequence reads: CASSLGTGRVSADAQYF. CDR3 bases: TGTGCCAGCAGTTTAGGGACAGGGCGAGTGAGCGCAGATGCGCAGTATTTT.

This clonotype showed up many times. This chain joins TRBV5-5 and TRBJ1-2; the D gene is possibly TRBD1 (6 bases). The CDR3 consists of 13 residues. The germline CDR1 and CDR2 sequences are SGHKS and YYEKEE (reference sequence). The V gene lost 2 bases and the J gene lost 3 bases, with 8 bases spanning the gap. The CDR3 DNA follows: TGTGCCAGCAGCTTATCAGGGGACTATGGCTACACCTTC. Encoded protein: CASSLSGDYGYTF. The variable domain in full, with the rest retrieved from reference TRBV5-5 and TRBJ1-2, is DAGVTQSPTHLIKTRGQQVTLRCSPISGHKSVSWYQQVLGQGPQFIFQYYEKEERGRGNFPDRFSARQFPNYSSELNVNALLLGDSALYLCASSLSGDYGYTFGSGTRLTVV.

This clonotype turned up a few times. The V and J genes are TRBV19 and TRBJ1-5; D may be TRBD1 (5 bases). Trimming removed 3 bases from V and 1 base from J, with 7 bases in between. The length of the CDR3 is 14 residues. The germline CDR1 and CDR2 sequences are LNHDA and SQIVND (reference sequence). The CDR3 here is CASSMRGSNQPQHF. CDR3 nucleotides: TGTGCCAGTAGTATGAGGGGAAGCAATCAGCCCCAGCATTTT.

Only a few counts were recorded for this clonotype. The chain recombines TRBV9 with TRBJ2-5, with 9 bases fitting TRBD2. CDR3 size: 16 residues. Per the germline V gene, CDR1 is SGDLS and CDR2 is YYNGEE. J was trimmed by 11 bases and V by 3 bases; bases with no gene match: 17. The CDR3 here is CASSGVAGAPSNEQYF. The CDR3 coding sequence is TGTGCCAGCAGCGGAGTAGCGGGGGCGCCTAGTAATGAGCAGTACTTC. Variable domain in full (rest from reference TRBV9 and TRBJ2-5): DSGVTQTPKHLITATGQRVTLRCSPRSGDLSVYWYQQSLDQGLQFLIQYYNGEERAKGNILERFSAQQFPDLHSELNLSSLELGDSALYFCASSGVAGAPSNEQYFGPGTRLLVL.

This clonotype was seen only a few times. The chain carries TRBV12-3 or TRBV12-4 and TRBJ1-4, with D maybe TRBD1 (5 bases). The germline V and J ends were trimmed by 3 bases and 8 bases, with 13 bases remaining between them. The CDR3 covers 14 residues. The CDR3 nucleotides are TGTGCCAGCAGTTTTCGGGGACGGGTGGAAAAACTGTTTTTT. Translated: CASSFRGRVEKLFF.

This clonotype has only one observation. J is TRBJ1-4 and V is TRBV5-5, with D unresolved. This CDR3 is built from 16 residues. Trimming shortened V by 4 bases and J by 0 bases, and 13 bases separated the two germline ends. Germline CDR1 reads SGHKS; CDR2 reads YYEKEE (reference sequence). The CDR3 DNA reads TGTGCCAGCAGCCCGATAGGTGGTGCAACTAATGAAAAACTGTTTTTT. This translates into CASSPIGGATNEKLFF. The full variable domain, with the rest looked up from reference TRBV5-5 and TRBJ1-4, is DAGVTQSPTHLIKTRGQQVTLRCSPISGHKSVSWYQQVLGQGPQFIFQYYEKEERGRGNFPDRFSARQFPNYSSELNVNALLLGDSALYLCASSPIGGATNEKLFFGSGTQLSVL.

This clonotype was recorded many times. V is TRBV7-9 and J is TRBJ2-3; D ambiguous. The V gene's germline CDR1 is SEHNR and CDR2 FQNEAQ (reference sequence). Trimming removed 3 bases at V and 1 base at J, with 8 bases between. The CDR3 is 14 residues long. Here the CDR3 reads CASSFDKRTDTQYF. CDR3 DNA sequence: TGTGCCAGCAGCTTCGACAAACGCACAGATACGCAGTATTTT.

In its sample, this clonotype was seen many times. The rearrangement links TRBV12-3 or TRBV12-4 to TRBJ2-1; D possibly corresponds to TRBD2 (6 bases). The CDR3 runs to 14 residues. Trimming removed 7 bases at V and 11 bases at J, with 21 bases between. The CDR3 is CASTLTSLGSQQFF. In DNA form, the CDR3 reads TGTGCCAGCACCTTGACTAGTTTGGGCAGCCAGCAGTTCTTC.

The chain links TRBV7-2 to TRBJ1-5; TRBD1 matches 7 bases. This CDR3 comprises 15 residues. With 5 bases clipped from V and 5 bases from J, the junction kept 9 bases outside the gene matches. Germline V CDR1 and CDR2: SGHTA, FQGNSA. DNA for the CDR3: TGTGCCAGCAGCGTAACAGGGGACTCTCATCAGCCCCAGCATTTT. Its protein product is CASSVTGDSHQPQHF. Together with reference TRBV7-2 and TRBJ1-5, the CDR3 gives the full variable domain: GAGVSQSPSNKVTEKGKDVELRCDPISGHTALYWYRQSLGQGLEFLIYFQGNSAPDKSGLPSDRFSAERTGGSVSTLTIQRTQQEDSAVYLCASSVTGDSHQPQHFGDGTRLSIL.

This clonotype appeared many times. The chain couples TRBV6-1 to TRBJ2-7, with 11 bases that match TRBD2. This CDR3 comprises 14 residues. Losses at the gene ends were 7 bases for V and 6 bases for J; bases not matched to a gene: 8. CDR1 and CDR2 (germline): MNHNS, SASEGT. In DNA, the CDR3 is TGTGCCAGCACGGCTAGCGGGGGGTTCCTCGAGCAGTACTTC. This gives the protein CASTASGGFLEQYF.

Here the CDR3 reads CASSPARGGELFF. The CDR3 bases are TGTGCCAGCAGCCCAGCGAGGGGTGGGGAGCTGTTTTTT. The chain is built from TRBV14 and TRBJ2-2; D might be TRBD1 or TRBD2, each matching 5 bases. The CDR3 is 13 residues long. Germline CDR1 SGHDN, CDR2 FVKESK. Trimming took 4 bases from V and 8 from J, leaving 11 bases between them.